The rows below give T cell receptor beta chains drawn from one sample of a study of T cell responses to AZD1222 COVID-19 vaccine. The method was immunoSEQ multiplex PCR; TCRdb's version includes in-frame clones alone and lacks a portion of them. The table has 95,000 to 150,000 clones, approximately 90% seen once. This material consisted of peripheral blood, taken on day 0 of AZD1222 vaccination. Receptors originate from an adult in good health. Both conserved end residues are part of each CDR3. The D gene is left open where the match is weak. Some rows have no size entry. The others give once, few or many, or a class for an expanded clone.

TRBD1,TRBJ1-4,TRBV7-2,-,TGTGCCAGCAGCTTAGGGGCGGACAGGGATAATGAAAAACTGTTTTTT,CASSLGADRDNEKLFF
TRBD1,TRBJ1-2,TRBV30,-,TGTGCCTGGAGTTCCGGGACAGGGAACTATGGCTACACCTTC,CAWSSGTGNYGYTF
-,TRBJ2-6,TRBV28,-,TGTGCCAGCAAATCGGGAGTTCTTTCTGGGGCCAACGTCCTGACTTTC,CASKSGVLSGANVLTF
-,TRBJ1-2,TRBV3-1/TRBV3-2,-,TGTGCCAGCAGCCAAGATCAGGGCGGCTACACCTTC,CASSQDQGGYTF
-,TRBJ1-2,TRBV5-6,-,TGTGCCAGCAGCCAGACAGCCTTAAACTATGGCTACACCTTC,CASSQTALNYGYTF
-,TRBJ1-5,TRBV5-6,-,TGTGCCAGCAGCGGCGGGATTGGGAATCAGCCCCAGCATTTT,CASSGGIGNQPQHF
-,TRBJ1-2,TRBV19,-,TGTGCCAGTAGAAGCGGAACCCACTATGGCTACACCTTC,CASRSGTHYGYTF
TRBD1,TRBJ2-7,TRBV2,-,TGTGCCAGCTACTCGGGACAGGGGTTGGGCGAGCAGTACTTC,CASYSGQGLGEQYF
-,TRBJ2-2,TRBV6-5,-,TGTGCCAGCAGTTACAGCCGGGCCGGGGAGCTGTTTTTT,CASSYSRAGELFF
-,TRBJ1-5,TRBV6-2/TRBV6-3,-,TGTGCCAGCAGTTACTGGGCGTCGGGAGATCAGCCCCAGCATTTT,CASSYWASGDQPQHF
TRBD1,TRBJ2-3,TRBV3-1/TRBV3-2,-,TGTGCCAGCAGCCCCTGGGACAGGCCAGCGGGCACAGATACGCAGTATTTT,CASSPWDRPAGTDTQYF
-,TRBJ1-2,TRBV28,-,TGTGCCAGCAGACCCCTCGGGGGTGGGGGCGTTAGTAGGGGCTACACCTTC,CASRPLGGGGVSRGYTF
-,TRBJ2-1,TRBV5-4,few,TGTGCCAGCAGCTTGCGGATGGAGGGGAATGAGCAGTTCTTC,CASSLRMEGNEQFF
TRBD2,TRBJ2-5,TRBV7-9,-,TGTGCCAGCAGCCTCGGGACTAGCGGGGCTTACCAAGAGACCCAGTACTTC,CASSLGTSGAYQETQYF
TRBD1,TRBJ1-2,TRBV7-2,-,TGTGCCAGCAGCCCTAATGGGGGACAGGTTTGGAGCTATGGCTACACCTTC,CASSPNGGQVWSYGYTF
-,TRBJ1-6,TRBV2,-,TGTGCCAGAACCGAAGCGACAGCGGTAGGCTCACCCCTCCACTTT,CARTEATAVGSPLHF
-,TRBJ2-2,TRBV5-6,-,TGTGCCAGCAGCCCCCTGGGGGGCCGCGGGAACGGGGAGCTGTTTTTT,CASSPLGGRGNGELFF
TRBD1,TRBJ1-4,TRBV28,-,TGTGCCAGCAGTTCGGTAGGGGGCCCAACTAATGAAAAACTGTTTTTT,CASSSVGGPTNEKLFF
-,TRBJ2-3,TRBV9,once,TGTGCCAGCAGCCCCGGACTGGCGCCTACGCAGTATTTT,CASSPGLAPTQYF
-,TRBJ2-1,TRBV27,-,TGTGCCAGCAGTTTATACCCGGGGGGCCGGGACAATGAGCAGTTCTTC,CASSLYPGGRDNEQFF
TRBD1,TRBJ1-3,TRBV7-2,-,TGTGCCAGCAGCTCCCCGCCTAGACAGGGGGGTTCCGTAAACACCATATATTTT,CASSSPPRQGGSVNTIYF
-,TRBJ1-2,TRBV18,-,TGTGCCAGCTCACCACTGCAGAATCCTAACTATGGCTACACCTTC,CASSPLQNPNYGYTF
-,TRBJ2-3,TRBV28,-,TGTGCCAGCAGCCCCACCATAAGACGCACAGATACGCAGTATTTT,CASSPTIRRTDTQYF
TRBD1,TRBJ1-4,TRBV19,-,TGTGCCAGTAGTATCACAGGGGCAACTAATGAAAAACTGTTTTTT,CASSITGATNEKLFF
-,TRBJ2-5,TRBV29-1,-,TGCAGCGTTGAAGGGCCGGCGGGAGAGACCCAGTACTTC,CSVEGPAGETQYF
-,TRBJ1-5,TRBV10-3,-,TGTGCCATCAGTGAGTATGGAAGCCAGCCCCAGCATTTT,CAISEYGSQPQHF
-,TRBJ2-3,TRBV4-3,-,TGCGCCAGCAGCCAAGAAAGCAGGGGTACGACGCGGGATACGCAGTATTTT,CASSQESRGTTRDTQYF
-,TRBJ1-1,TRBV24-1,-,TGTGCCACCAGTGATTCCTCGGACAGCATCCCGGCTGAAGCTTTCTTT,CATSDSSDSIPAEAFF
TRBD2,TRBJ2-3,TRBV9,-,TGTGCCAGCAGCCTCAACCCCGGGACTAGGGACCTCACAGATACGCAGTATTTT,CASSLNPGTRDLTDTQYF
-,TRBJ2-3,TRBV9,-,TGTGCCAGCAGCGTAGTGGACGACACAGATACGCAGTATTTT,CASSVVDDTDTQYF
-,TRBJ1-1,TRBV28,-,TGTGCCAGCAGTTCCGAAGGGGTTACTGAAGCTTTCTTT,CASSSEGVTEAFF
-,TRBJ2-4,TRBV7-9,-,TGTGCCAGCAGTACCGGGCCCCAGGGGAACATTCAGTACTTC,CASSTGPQGNIQYF
TRBD1,TRBJ2-2,TRBV7-9,-,TGTGCCAGCAGCCTAGGAGGGACAGGGAACACCGGGGAGCTGTTTTTT,CASSLGGTGNTGELFF
-,TRBJ2-5,TRBV19,few,TGTGCCAGTAGTATTAGTGGAGAGACCCAGTACTTC,CASSISGETQYF
TRBD1,TRBJ2-3,TRBV9,-,TGTGCCAGCAGCGTAGCAGGGACAGGGGCCTTGTATTTT,CASSVAGTGALYF
-,TRBJ2-7,TRBV4-3,-,TGCGCCAGCAGCCAAGATAGGGACCCCTACTACGAGCAGTACTTC,CASSQDRDPYYEQYF
-,TRBJ1-6,TRBV19,-,TGTGCCAGTAGATGGCGGGTGGATTCACCCCTCCACTTT,CASRWRVDSPLHF
-,TRBJ2-2,TRBV7-2,-,TGTGCCAGCAGCCTTCGGACGGGCACCGGGGAGCTGTTTTTT,CASSLRTGTGELFF
-,TRBJ1-2,TRBV27,-,TGTGCCAGCAGAGGTCTGGGAGGTGTGAGAGATGGCTACACCTTC,CASRGLGGVRDGYTF
-,TRBJ2-5,TRBV11-2,-,TGTGCCAGCAGCTTAGGGGCCCTAGCTTCGTACTTC,CASSLGALASYF
TRBD1,TRBJ1-6,TRBV19,-,TGTGCCAGTAGTATGCTACAGGGGCTGGGTAATTCACCCCTCCACTTT,CASSMLQGLGNSPLHF
TRBD1,TRBJ1-1,TRBV19,-,TGTGCCAGTAACTTCGGACAGGGGGCGGAAGCTTTCTTT,CASNFGQGAEAFF
-,TRBJ2-7,TRBV9,-,TGTGCCAGCAGCCGGAGGGGGGGCGACTACGAGCAGTACTTC,CASSRRGGDYEQYF
TRBD1,TRBJ1-2,TRBV7-2,-,TGTGCCAGCAGCTTAGGTCAGGGGGGGTATGGCTACACCTTC,CASSLGQGGYGYTF
-,TRBJ2-2,TRBV19,once,TGCTCGACGGGGGTTCCCAACACCGGGGAGCTGTTTTTT,CSTGVPNTGELFF
-,TRBJ1-1,TRBV7-9,-,TGTGCCAGCAGCTTAGTTTCGGGGGGGAACACTGAAGCTTTCTTT,CASSLVSGGNTEAFF
TRBD2,TRBJ2-1,TRBV6-5,-,TGTGCCAGCAGTTACTCGGGAGGGAACAATGAGCAGTTCTTC,CASSYSGGNNEQFF
-,TRBJ2-1,TRBV2,few,TGTGCCAGCAGTTACAGCGTTAATGAGCAGTTCTTC,CASSYSVNEQFF